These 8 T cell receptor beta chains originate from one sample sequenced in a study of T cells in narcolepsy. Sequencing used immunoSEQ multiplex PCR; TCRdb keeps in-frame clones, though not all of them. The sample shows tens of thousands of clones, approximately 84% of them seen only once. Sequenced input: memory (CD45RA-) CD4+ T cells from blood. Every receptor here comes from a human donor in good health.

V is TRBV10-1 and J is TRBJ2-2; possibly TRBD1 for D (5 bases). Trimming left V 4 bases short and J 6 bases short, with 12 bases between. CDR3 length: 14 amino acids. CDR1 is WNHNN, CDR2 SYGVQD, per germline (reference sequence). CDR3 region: CASSGQGYAGELFF. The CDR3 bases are TGCGCCAGCAGTGGTCAGGGTTATGCCGGGGAGCTGTTTTTT.

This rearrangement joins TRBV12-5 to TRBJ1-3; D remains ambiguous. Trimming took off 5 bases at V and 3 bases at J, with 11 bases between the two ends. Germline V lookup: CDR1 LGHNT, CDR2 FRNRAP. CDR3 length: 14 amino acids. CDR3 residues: CASGVGGLGNTIYF. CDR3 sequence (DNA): TGTGCTAGTGGTGTTGGAGGGCTTGGAAACACCATATATTTT.

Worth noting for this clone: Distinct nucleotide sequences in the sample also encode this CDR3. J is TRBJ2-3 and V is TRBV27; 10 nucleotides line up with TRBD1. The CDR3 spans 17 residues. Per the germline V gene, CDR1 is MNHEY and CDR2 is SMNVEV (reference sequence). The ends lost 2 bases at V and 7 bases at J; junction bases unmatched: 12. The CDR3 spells CASSLQKPGQGTNTQYF. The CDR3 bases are TGTGCCAGCAGTTTACAAAAACCGGGACAGGGGACAAATACGCAGTATTTT.

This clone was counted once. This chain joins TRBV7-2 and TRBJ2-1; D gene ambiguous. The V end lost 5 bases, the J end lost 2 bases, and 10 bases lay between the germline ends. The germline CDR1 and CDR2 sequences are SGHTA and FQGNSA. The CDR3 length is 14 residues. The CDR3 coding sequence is TGTGCCAGCAGCCCAACGTGGACCTACAATGAGCAGTTCTTC. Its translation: CASSPTWTYNEQFF.

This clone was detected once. The CDR3 bases are TGCGCCAGCAGTGATACAGGGGGCGCCCCCGGGGAGCTGTTTTTT. Its protein product is CASSDTGGAPGELFF. The chain joins TRBV10-1 to TRBJ2-2; 9 nucleotides match TRBD1. Germline-derived CDR1 and CDR2 are WNHNN and SYGVQD (reference sequence). V shed 3 bases and J 6 bases; nucleotides not matched to a gene: 5. The CDR3 extends over 15 amino acids.

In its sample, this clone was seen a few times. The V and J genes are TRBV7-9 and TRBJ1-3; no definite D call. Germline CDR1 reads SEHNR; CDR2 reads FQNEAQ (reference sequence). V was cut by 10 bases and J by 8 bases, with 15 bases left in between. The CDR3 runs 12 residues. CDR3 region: CATGRGTDTIYF. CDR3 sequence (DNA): TGTGCCACCGGGCGGGGAACGGACACCATATATTTT. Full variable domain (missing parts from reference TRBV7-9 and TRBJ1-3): DTGVSQNPRHKITKRGQNVTFRCDPISEHNRLYWYRQTLGQGPEFLTYFQNEAQLEKSRLLSDRFSAERPKGSFSTLEIQRTEQGDSAMYLCATGRGTDTIYFGEGSWLTVV.

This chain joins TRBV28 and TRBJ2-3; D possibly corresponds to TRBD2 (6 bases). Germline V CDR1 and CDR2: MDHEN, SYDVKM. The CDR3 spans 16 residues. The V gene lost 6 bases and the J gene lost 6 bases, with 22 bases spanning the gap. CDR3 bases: TGTGCCAGCAGCTCCCCCGGGGATCGGGGGTACGATACGCAGTATTTT. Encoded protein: CASSSPGDRGYDTQYF.

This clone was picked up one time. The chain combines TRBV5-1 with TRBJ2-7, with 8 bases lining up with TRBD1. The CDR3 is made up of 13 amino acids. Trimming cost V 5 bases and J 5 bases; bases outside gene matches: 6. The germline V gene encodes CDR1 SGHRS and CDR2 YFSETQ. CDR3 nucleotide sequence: TGCGCCAGCAGTTCGACAGGGGTCCACGAGCAGTACTTC. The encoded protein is CASSSTGVHEQYF.